This T cell receptor beta chain was sequenced in a study of blood T cell repertoires in COVID-19. Study background: The United States, Italy and Spain provided the acute and convalescent COVID-19 samples.

Only in-frame clones appear in the TCRdb table, and some are missing; sequencing was by immunoSEQ multiplex PCR. The sample shows fewer than 150,000 clones, about 86% of them seen only once. The CDR3 loop spans 13 amino acids. Looked up from germline, CDR1 is SGHDT and CDR2 is YYEEEE. V shed 4 bases and J shed 5 bases, with 9 bases lying between them. This clonotype was sampled from a woman between 45 and 65 years old with active or convalescent COVID-19. J is TRBJ1-4 and V is TRBV5-6, with D tentatively TRBD1 (5 bases). Sequenced input: peripheral blood. The CDR3 is CASSARQNEKLFF. Written as DNA, the CDR3 is TGTGCCAGCAGCGCAAGACAGAATGAAAAACTGTTTTTT. Based on the CDR3 plus reference TRBV5-6 and TRBJ1-4, the full variable domain is DAGVTQSPTHLIKTRGQQVTLRCSPKSGHDTVSWYQQALGQGPQFIFQYYEEEERQRGNFPDRFSGHQFPNYSSELNVNALLLGDSALYLCASSARQNEKLFFGSGTQLSVL.